Detailed here is one TCR beta chain. These data come from a study of blood T cell repertoires in COVID-19. Per the study methods: Amplification of reference gene primers provided the estimated nucleated cell counts. Produced via immunoSEQ multiplex PCR; TCRdb's table is partial and in-frame only. V and J calls and clone size follow that table, whereas D and trimming were derived from the DNA. The sample lists around 40,000 clones; approximately 85% were seen once. J gave up 3 bases and V 6 bases, and 4 bases lay outside the gene matches. Germline values: CDR1 LNHDA, CDR2 SQIVND (reference sequence). The CDR3 spans 13 residues.

The source is a human donor in a cohort sampled during active COVID-19. The chain couples TRBV19 to TRBJ1-1; 7 nucleotides line up with TRBD1. The sample was peripheral blood. The CDR3 DNA sequence: TGTGCCAGTAGCGTAGACAGGGACACTGAAGCTTTCTTT. It yields the protein CASSVDRDTEAFF.